One sample yielded the 10 T cell receptor beta chains listed below, sequenced in a study of control samples from healthy donors and cancer patients. The table came from immunoSEQ multiplex PCR; TCRdb's copy has only in-frame clones and leaves some out. The sample shows tens of thousands of clones, 90% to 95% of them seen only once. Sequencing was done on a sample of blood. Receptor source: a young man in good health.

V usage is TRBV24-1 and J usage is TRBJ2-7; no definite D call. The germline V gene encodes CDR1 KGHDR and CDR2 SFDVKD. The CDR3 is made up of 12 amino acids. The V end lost 1 base, the J end lost 7 bases, and 7 bases lay between the germline ends. CDR3 in DNA: TGTGCCACCAGTGATTTCAAAGAGGAGCAGTACTTC. Amino acids: CATSDFKEEQYF.

The V gene is TRBV20-1, the J gene TRBJ1-1, with a weak D call TRBD1 (6 bases). The CDR3 is made up of 11 amino acids. V was trimmed by 4 bases and J by 6 bases, leaving 9 bases between them. CDR1 DFQATT and CDR2 SNEGSKA come from the germline V gene (reference sequence). CDR3 in amino acids: CSATGVAEAFF. CDR3 DNA sequence: TGCAGTGCTACAGGGGTTGCTGAAGCTTTCTTT.

The chain joins TRBV28 to TRBJ1-2; TRBD1 matches at 8 bases. The CDR3 runs to 17 residues. Germline lookup yields CDR1 MDHEN and CDR2 SYDVKM. V lost 4 bases to trimming and J lost 6 bases; unmatched junction nucleotides: 16. The CDR3 coding sequence is TGTGCCAGCAGTTCCACGACCCCCAGGGGGCGGTCCCATGGCTACACCTTC. Translated, it gives CASSSTTPRGRSHGYTF.

The V call is TRBV7-9, the J call TRBJ1-2; maybe TRBD1 (6 bases). This CDR3 comprises 14 residues. Germline-derived CDR1 and CDR2 are SEHNR and FQNEAQ (reference sequence). Trimming cost V 0 bases and J 8 bases, with 13 bases left between them. The CDR3 loop is CASSLAGADGGYTF. The CDR3 DNA reads TGTGCCAGCAGCTTAGCGGGGGCAGATGGCGGCTACACCTTC.

This rearrangement joins TRBV11-2 to TRBJ2-7; D is unclear. CDR3 length: 14 residues. Germline V gives CDR1 SGHAT, CDR2 FQNNGV. Trimming shortened V by 0 bases and J by 0 bases, and 6 bases separated the two germline ends. Written as DNA, the CDR3 is TGTGCCAGCAGCTTAGATGGCACCTCCTACGAGCAGTACTTC. This gives the protein CASSLDGTSYEQYF.

In its sample, this clone was seen once. This chain joins TRBV2 and TRBJ1-2; D possibly corresponds to TRBD1 (5 bases). Germline-derived CDR1 and CDR2 are SNHLY and FYNNEI. This CDR3 spans 13 amino acids. V lost 6 bases and J 5 bases, leaving 13 bases between the germline ends. The CDR3 spells CASSMTEDYGYTF. In DNA, the CDR3 is TGTGCCAGCAGCATGACAGAAGATTATGGCTACACCTTC.

The chain links TRBV7-3 to TRBJ1-1; D is unclear. The germline CDR1 and CDR2 sequences are SGHTA and FQGTGA. Trimming left V 5 bases short and J 1 base short, with 8 bases between. The CDR3 covers 13 residues. This CDR3 reads CASSPGRNTEAFF. CDR3 in DNA: TGTGCCAGCAGCCCGGGGAGGAACACTGAAGCTTTCTTT. The whole variable domain, remainder taken from reference TRBV7-3 and TRBJ1-1, is GAGVSQTPSNKVTEKGKYVELRCDPISGHTALYWYRQSLGQGPEFLIYFQGTGAADDSGLPNDRFFAVRPEGSVSTLKIQRTERGDSAVYLCASSPGRNTEAFFGQGTRLTVV.

The V call is TRBV25-1, the J call TRBJ1-2; no reliable D call. The CDR3 has 13 residues. The V end was cut by 2 bases, the J end by 6 bases, with 10 bases between. Germline V gives CDR1 MGHDK, CDR2 SYGVNS. CDR3 nucleotides: TGTGCCAGCAGTGAACTCTCAACTGATGGCTACACCTTC. Residues: CASSELSTDGYTF.

The J gene is TRBJ2-3, the V gene TRBV5-4, with 8 nucleotides matching TRBD2. The V segment lost 4 bases and the J segment 2 bases; nucleotides outside the gene matches: 3. Germline V gives CDR1 SGHNT, CDR2 YYREEE (reference sequence). The CDR3 has 14 residues. This CDR3 is CASSRGGFTDTQYF. The CDR3 bases are TGTGCCAGCAGCCGGGGGGGGTTCACAGATACGCAGTATTTT. Complete variable domain (other parts from reference TRBV5-4 and TRBJ2-3): ETGVTQSPTHLIKTRGQQVTLRCSSQSGHNTVSWYQQALGQGPQFIFQYYREEENGRGNFPPRFSGLQFPNYSSELNVNALELDDSALYLCASSRGGFTDTQYFGPGTRLTVL.

This clone showed up just once. The chain couples TRBV5-6 to TRBJ1-1; D is ambiguous. In germline, CDR1 is SGHDT, CDR2 YYEEEE. The CDR3 contains 13 residues. Trimming stripped 5 bases from V and 0 bases from J, with 8 bases between. The CDR3 DNA reads TGTGCCAGCAGACGAGCATTGAACACTGAAGCTTTCTTT. Protein sequence: CASRRALNTEAFF.